A selection of T cell receptor beta chains follows, all from one sample in a study of early T cells in non-severe SARS-CoV-2 infection. TCRdb recomputed calls from the 5' RACE reads with MiXCR, one row per CDR3 protein. This table holds roughly 60,000 distinct CDR3 sequences, approximately 10% found once. The source was whole blood, collected at baseline. Receptors were obtained from an adult who was a healthcare worker with PCR-confirmed SARS-CoV-2 infection or an uninfected control (not recorded which). CDR3s include the opening cysteine and the closing phenylalanine or tryptophan.

V gene: TRBV11-2; CDR3 protein: CASSLDGGTRQETQYF
V gene: TRBV5-1; CDR3 protein: CASSLRSQSYGYTF
V gene: TRBV18; CDR3 protein: CASSPFLTPGGRDTIYF
V gene: TRBV18; CDR3 protein: CASSPLRGQPHEQYF
V gene: TRBV6-1; CDR3 protein: CASSEGASGQPQHF
V gene: TRBV28; CDR3 protein: CASSSPAGRFYWQYF
V gene: TRBV11-2; CDR3 protein: CASSLTAGTQETQYF
V gene: TRBV5-1; CDR3 protein: CASRSITGNLYNSPLHF
V gene: TRBV18; CDR3 protein: CASSPTITEGYTF
V gene: TRBV20-1; CDR3 protein: CSARDPGTYEKLFF
V gene: TRBV7-9; CDR3 protein: CASSLLQYNEQFF
V gene: TRBV20-1; CDR3 protein: CSAGSQRGTSGGAQETQYF
V gene: TRBV29-1; CDR3 protein: CSVEGQGYSEQFF
V gene: TRBV6-2/TRBV6-3; CDR3 protein: CASRDRGEQPQHF
V gene: TRBV5-4; CDR3 protein: CASSYGQGTYNSPLHF
V gene: TRBV7-9; CDR3 protein: CASAQAGVYYEQYF
V gene: TRBV24-1; CDR3 protein: CATLVTGGHYTEAFF
V gene: TRBV7-2; CDR3 protein: CASTPAASYNSPLHF
V gene: TRBV7-9; CDR3 protein: CASSLTTGGAGTGELFF
V gene: TRBV6-1; CDR3 protein: CASRQASGAFSYEQYF
V gene: TRBV11-2; CDR3 protein: CASSLPGIGSPLHF
V gene: TRBV6-2/TRBV6-3; CDR3 protein: CASSYRQGRNEQFF
V gene: TRBV7-9; CDR3 protein: CASSLREGAEAFF
V gene: TRBV11-2; CDR3 protein: CASSQDRDRTVYEQYF
V gene: TRBV3-1; CDR3 protein: CASTGDALTTGELFF
V gene: TRBV18; CDR3 protein: CASSPNRGIGELFF
V gene: TRBV29-1; CDR3 protein: CSAHPGPNNEKLFF
V gene: TRBV7-9; CDR3 protein: CASSLAGQGTDTQYF
V gene: TRBV9; CDR3 protein: CASSKDWTTPKF
V gene: TRBV5-1; CDR3 protein: CASSPRLAGVRSQETQYF
V gene: TRBV6-5; CDR3 protein: CASRPDRGRTGELFF
V gene: TRBV7-8; CDR3 protein: CASTYRDLNTEAFF
V gene: TRBV29-1; CDR3 protein: CSVGGGQVGYGYTF
V gene: TRBV6-1; CDR3 protein: CASSDSGATWDEQFF
V gene: TRBV5-6; CDR3 protein: CASSPGRVNTEAFF
V gene: TRBV30; CDR3 protein: CAWSLDGTYEQYF
V gene: TRBV12-3/TRBV12-4; CDR3 protein: CASSHGGDTEAFF
V gene: TRBV20-1; CDR3 protein: CSADRTGSYNEQFF
V gene: TRBV7-9; CDR3 protein: CASSSGGQPQHF
V gene: TRBV6-1; CDR3 protein: CASSEYHGPYEQYF
V gene: TRBV7-6; CDR3 protein: CASSRGTSGGETQYF
V gene: TRBV5-1; CDR3 protein: CASSAERSGGEQYF
V gene: TRBV29-1; CDR3 protein: CSVRDRGNTEAFF